This entry lists 27 T cell receptor beta chains sequenced from one sample in a study of T cell responses to AZD1222 COVID-19 vaccine. Profiling relied on immunoSEQ multiplex PCR, and the TCRdb table lists in-frame clones only, not all of them. The table lists tens of thousands of clones, 70% to 90% of them singletons. The source material was peripheral blood, sampled on day 0 of AZD1222 vaccination. The source is an adult in good health.

V is TRBV5-1 and J is TRBJ1-6; 8 bases map to TRBD1. V shed 3 bases, J shed 10 bases, and the junction held 12 bases outside the gene matches. The length of the CDR3 is 16 residues. The germline V gene has CDR1 SGHRS and CDR2 YFSETQ. The CDR3 DNA follows: TGCGCCAGCAGCTCTACAGGACAGGGCCTAGGGTCACCCCTCCACTTT. It codes for CASSSTGQGLGSPLHF.

This chain links TRBV5-4 with TRBJ2-1; D may be TRBD1 (6 bases). CDR3 length: 16 residues. Trimming shortened V by 4 bases and J by 4 bases, and 18 bases separated the two germline ends. The germline CDR1 and CDR2 sequences are SGHNT and YYREEE (reference sequence). The CDR3 loop is CASSPGGGQTYNEQFF. DNA of the CDR3: TGTGCCAGCAGCCCTGGAGGTGGACAGACTTACAATGAGCAGTTCTTC. Looking up the rest from reference TRBV5-4 and TRBJ2-1 gives the full variable domain: ETGVTQSPTHLIKTRGQQVTLRCSSQSGHNTVSWYQQALGQGPQFIFQYYREEENGRGNFPPRFSGLQFPNYSSELNVNALELDDSALYLCASSPGGGQTYNEQFFGPGTRLTVL.

The chain employs TRBV27 and TRBJ1-5, with a weak D call TRBD1 (5 bases). The CDR3 runs 14 residues. Germline loops: CDR1 MNHEY, CDR2 SMNVEV (reference sequence). Between the trimmed V and J ends, which lost 3 bases and 9 bases, there was a span of 15 bases. The CDR3 reads CASSFDSRLRPQHF. The CDR3 DNA follows: TGTGCCAGCAGTTTTGACAGCCGACTGAGGCCCCAGCATTTT.

The rearrangement uses TRBV10-3 and TRBJ2-1; TRBD2 agrees at 9 bases. Trimming took 4 bases from V and 0 from J; bases not matched to a gene: 1. The V gene's germline CDR1 is ENHRY and CDR2 SYGVKD. The CDR3 runs to 15 residues. The CDR3 region is CAISVAGASYNEQFF. DNA for the CDR3: TGTGCCATCAGTGTAGCGGGGGCCTCCTACAATGAGCAGTTCTTC.

The gene calls are TRBV6-5 and TRBJ2-7; 7 bases fit TRBD1. CDR3 length: 15 residues. V was pared by 6 bases and J by 3 bases, with 11 bases of the junction left unmatched. The germline CDR1 and CDR2 sequences are MNHEY and SVGAGI. This chain's CDR3 is CASRPGQRTFYEQYF. CDR3 DNA: TGTGCCAGCAGACCGGGACAGCGGACCTTCTACGAGCAGTACTTC.

The chain links TRBV14 to TRBJ1-1, with 9 nucleotides matching TRBD1. The germline gives CDR1 SGHDN, CDR2 FVKESK. The V and J ends lost 0 bases and 2 bases, in that order; junction bases with no gene match: 10. This CDR3 has 18 residues. Here the CDR3 reads CASSQELGTGKINTEAFF. DNA of the CDR3: TGTGCCAGCAGCCAAGAGCTAGGGACAGGGAAAATAAACACTGAAGCTTTCTTT. Looking up the rest from reference TRBV14 and TRBJ1-1 gives the full variable domain: EAGVTQFPSHSVIEKGQTVTLRCDPISGHDNLYWYRRVMGKEIKFLLHFVKESKQDESGMPNNRFLAERTGGTYSTLKVQPAELEDSGVYFCASSQELGTGKINTEAFFGQGTRLTVV.

A few counts support this clone. The V call is TRBV3-1 (or the pseudogene TRBV3-2), the J call TRBJ2-7; 11 nucleotides match TRBD2. Trimming took 4 bases from V and 5 from J; bases not matched to a gene: 7. The CDR3 extends over 15 amino acids. CDR1 and CDR2 from the germline V gene are LGHDT and YNNKEL (reference sequence). The CDR3 reads CASSPRTSGSHEQYF. In DNA, the CDR3 is TGTGCCAGCAGCCCACGGACTAGCGGGTCCCACGAGCAGTACTTC.

This chain links TRBV18 with TRBJ2-7, with no clear D. V shed 3 bases and J shed 5 bases, with 20 bases lying between them. Germline CDR1 is KGHSH and CDR2 is LQKENI. The CDR3 loop spans 16 amino acids. The CDR3 is CASSPGAVAPVDEQYF. In DNA, the CDR3 is TGTGCCAGCTCACCTGGAGCAGTCGCTCCCGTGGACGAGCAGTACTTC.

V gene TRBV11-3 combines with J gene TRBJ1-1; D is unclear. Deletions cut 1 base from V and 2 bases from J, with 5 bases between. CDR3 length: 13 residues. In germline, CDR1 is SGHNT, CDR2 YENEEA. CDR3 sequence (DNA): TGTGCCAGCAGCTTAGCGTTCAACACTGAAGCTTTCTTT. Translation: CASSLAFNTEAFF.

The V call is TRBV7-9, the J call TRBJ2-7; 7 bases match TRBD1. This CDR3 comprises 15 residues. The junction had 7 bases not matched to a gene; V was cut back by 5 bases and J by 0 bases. From germline, CDR1 is SEHNR and CDR2 FQNEAQ (reference sequence). The CDR3 reads CASSPGGRGSYEQYF. The CDR3 DNA is TGTGCCAGCAGCCCAGGGGGAAGGGGCTCCTACGAGCAGTACTTC.

V usage is TRBV3-1 (or the pseudogene TRBV3-2) and J usage is TRBJ1-2; TRBD1 agrees at 7 bases. V shed 1 base, J shed 4 bases, and the junction held 6 bases outside the gene matches. Per the germline V gene, CDR1 is LGHDT and CDR2 is YNNKEL (reference sequence). The CDR3 runs to 15 residues. The chain's CDR3 is CASSQGTGPFYGYTF. DNA of the CDR3: TGTGCCAGCAGCCAAGGGACAGGTCCTTTCTATGGCTACACCTTC.

The chain joins TRBV4-3 to TRBJ2-1; no reliable D call. Germline CDR1 reads LGHNA; CDR2 reads YSLEER. CDR3 length equals 14 residues. V was trimmed by 1 base and J by 8 bases, leaving 12 bases between them. CDR3 loop: CASSQVSRADEQFF. The CDR3, as DNA: TGCGCCAGCAGCCAAGTCAGCCGGGCGGATGAGCAGTTCTTC.

The chain recombines TRBV5-5 with TRBJ1-2; D unresolved. Trimming removed 4 bases at V and 5 bases at J, with 15 bases between. The germline V gene encodes CDR1 SGHKS and CDR2 YYEKEE (reference sequence). The CDR3 covers 14 residues. Written as DNA, the CDR3 is TGTGCCAGCAGCCCCGATAGTGGAGGGTATGGCTACACCTTC. Translated, it gives CASSPDSGGYGYTF.

The gene calls are TRBV6-1 and TRBJ1-5; 8 nucleotides agree with TRBD1. Germline V gene data show CDR1 as MNHNS and CDR2 as SASEGT. The CDR3 runs to 21 residues. The J segment lost 1 base and the V segment lost 2 bases, leaving 19 bases of the junction unmatched. CDR3 coding DNA: TGTGCCAGCAGTGAAATCGGGGGGGAGACAGGGGCTGAATACAGCAATCAGCCCCAGCATTTT. The encoded protein is CASSEIGGETGAEYSNQPQHF.

The chain is built from TRBV6-6 and TRBJ2-1; D not certain. The germline CDR1 and CDR2 sequences are MNHNY and SVGAGI (reference sequence). The CDR3 is made up of 12 amino acids. The V end lost 4 bases, the J end lost 6 bases, and 7 bases lay between the germline ends. The CDR3 bases are TGTGCCAGCAGTTTATACACCAATGAGCAGTTCTTC. As protein: CASSLYTNEQFF.

V is TRBV6-5 and J is TRBJ1-5; D not resolved. This CDR3 comprises 15 residues. Trimming removed 3 bases at V and 1 base at J, with 10 bases between. Germline V gene sequence: CDR1 MNHEY, CDR2 SVGAGI. The CDR3: CASSYSPHSNQPQHF. DNA of the CDR3: TGTGCCAGCAGTTATTCCCCACACAGCAATCAGCCCCAGCATTTT.

This clone has a single count. DNA of the CDR3: TGTGCCAGCAGTTTAACAGGGGGCGATGAAAAACTGTTTTTT. As protein: CASSLTGGDEKLFF. The V call is TRBV28, the J call TRBJ1-4; 9 nucleotides agree with TRBD1. The junction had 1 base not matched to a gene; V was cut back by 2 bases and J by 6 bases. This CDR3 spans 14 amino acids. Germline V gene data show CDR1 as MDHEN and CDR2 as SYDVKM.

The CDR3 nucleotides are TGTGCCAGTAGTCGAGACAGTAATGAAAAACTGTTTTTT. Its protein product is CASSRDSNEKLFF. V gene TRBV19 combines with J gene TRBJ1-4; possibly TRBD1 for D (5 bases). Trimming removed 5 bases from V and 4 bases from J, with 8 bases in between. This CDR3 is built from 13 residues. Germline-derived CDR1 and CDR2 are LNHDA and SQIVND (reference sequence). Together with reference TRBV19 and TRBJ1-4, the CDR3 gives the full variable domain: DGGITQSPKYLFRKEGQNVTLSCEQNLNHDAMYWYRQDPGQGLRLIYYSQIVNDFQKGDIAEGYSVSREKKESFPLTVTSAQKNPTAFYLCASSRDSNEKLFFGSGTQLSVL.

The chain employs TRBV27 and TRBJ2-7; D perhaps matches TRBD1 (5 bases). The CDR3 has 13 residues. Germline CDR1 is MNHEY and CDR2 is SMNVEV (reference sequence). Trimming cost V 5 bases and J 2 bases, with 10 bases left between them. The CDR3 nucleotides are TGTGCCAGCAGTACGCCGACAGCCTACGAGCAGTACTTC. It codes for CASSTPTAYEQYF.

Only one count was recorded for this clone. The J gene is TRBJ1-2, the V gene TRBV5-1, with D tentatively TRBD1 (5 bases). The CDR3 has 13 amino acids. Germline V CDR1 and CDR2: SGHRS, YFSETQ. V lost 3 bases, J lost 5 bases, and 11 bases lay in between. CDR3 coding DNA: TGCGCCAGCAGCTCCGACAGTGGATATGGCTACACCTTC. It translates to CASSSDSGYGYTF.

The chain is built from TRBV7-9 and TRBJ1-5; D is unclear. CDR3 length equals 13 residues. The germline CDR1 and CDR2 sequences are SEHNR and FQNEAQ (reference sequence). Trimming took 5 bases from V and 3 from J, leaving 8 bases between them. Written as DNA, the CDR3 is TGTGCCAGCAGCGGGCACAACAATCAGCCCCAGCATTTT. The encoded protein is CASSGHNNQPQHF.

The gene calls are TRBV6-5 and TRBJ1-6; D unresolved. The germline V gene encodes CDR1 MNHEY and CDR2 SVGAGI. V lost 6 bases and J lost 7, with 7 bases in between. The CDR3 runs to 12 residues. CDR3 nucleotide sequence: TGTGCCAGCAGCGGCTCAAATTCACCCCTCCACTTT. Translated: CASSGSNSPLHF.

The chain employs TRBV7-6 and TRBJ2-5, with TRBD1 matching 10 bases. The CDR3 totals 15 residues. Germline CDR1 is SGHVS and CDR2 is FNYEAQ. The J segment lost 5 bases and the V segment lost 5 bases, leaving 8 bases of the junction unmatched. The CDR3 sequence is CASSPRTGGGETQYF. CDR3 DNA: TGTGCCAGCAGCCCCCGGACAGGGGGTGGGGAGACCCAGTACTTC.

The chain combines TRBV21-1 with TRBJ1-1. TRBV21-1 is described as a pseudogene. The CDR3 loop spans 15 amino acids. This CDR3 reads CASSGGTQSNTEAFF. CDR3 DNA: TGTGCCAGCAGCGGCGGGACACAGAGTAACACTGAAGCTTTCTTT.

The V call is TRBV3-1 (or the pseudogene TRBV3-2), the J call TRBJ2-2; 7 bases line up with TRBD1. V gave up 4 bases and J gave up 4 bases; unmatched junction bases: 9. This CDR3 contains 16 residues. Germline V CDR1 and CDR2: LGHDT, YNNKEL (reference sequence). In DNA, the CDR3 is TGTGCCAGCAGCCCCTATGACAGGGAACGCACCGGGGAGCTGTTTTTT. Residues: CASSPYDRERTGELFF.

The V and J genes are TRBV6-2 or TRBV6-3 and TRBJ2-3; D is possibly TRBD2 (6 bases). The CDR3 runs 16 residues. CDR1 and CDR2 from the germline V gene are MNHEY and SVGEGT. V lost 4 bases and J 5 bases, leaving 19 bases between the germline ends. The CDR3 region has the DNA TGTGCCAGCAGTTTCGAAGGGGCGGGATGGATAGATACGCAGTATTTT. The encoded protein is CASSFEGAGWIDTQYF.

This clone was picked up a small number of times. The rearrangement joins TRBV18 to TRBJ2-7, with 12 bases matching TRBD1. Germline V CDR1 and CDR2: KGHSH, LQKENI. The CDR3 length is 16 residues. Trimming at V came to 3 bases and at J to 3 bases, leaving 6 bases not matched to a gene. The CDR3 DNA follows: TGTGCCAGCTCACCTTCCGGGACAGGGGGCGGCTACGAGCAGTACTTC. Translation: CASSPSGTGGGYEQYF. Supplemented by reference TRBV18 and TRBJ2-7, the full variable domain reads NAGVMQNPRHLVRRRGQEARLRCSPMKGHSHVYWYRQLPEEGLKFMVYLQKENIIDESGMPKERFSAEFPKEGPSILRIQQVVRGDSAAYFCASSPSGTGGGYEQYFGPGTRLTVT.